This T cell receptor (beta chain) was recorded in a study of early T cells in non-severe SARS-CoV-2 infection. Study at large: Sequenced bulk RNA came from whole blood that was unsorted, and chains were unpaired. Study-wide findings and caveats: Anti-spike CD8 responses were favored in VDJdb matching, and private and CD4 specificities were missed.

Germline-derived CDR1 and CDR2 are SEHNR and FQNEAQ (reference sequence). V was trimmed by 11 bases and J by 7 bases, leaving 12 bases between them. The CDR3 totals 11 residues. Regarding this clonotype: Its antigen is not known.

Unique molecular identifiers were affixed to single, distinct cDNA molecules. A single record per CDR3 protein comes from TCRdb applying MiXCR to the 5' RACE reads. Here the sample spans 60,000 to 75,000 distinct CDR3 sequences, about 10% being singletons. The rearrangement uses TRBV7-9 and TRBJ2-1, with unresolved D. The receptor's source is an adult who was a healthcare worker with PCR-confirmed SARS-CoV-2 infection or an uninfected control (not recorded which). Here the sequenced sample was whole blood, taken at baseline. The CDR3 sequence is CALRRSNEQFF. The CDR3 region has the DNA TGTGCCCTCAGACGATCGAATGAGCAGTTCTTC.